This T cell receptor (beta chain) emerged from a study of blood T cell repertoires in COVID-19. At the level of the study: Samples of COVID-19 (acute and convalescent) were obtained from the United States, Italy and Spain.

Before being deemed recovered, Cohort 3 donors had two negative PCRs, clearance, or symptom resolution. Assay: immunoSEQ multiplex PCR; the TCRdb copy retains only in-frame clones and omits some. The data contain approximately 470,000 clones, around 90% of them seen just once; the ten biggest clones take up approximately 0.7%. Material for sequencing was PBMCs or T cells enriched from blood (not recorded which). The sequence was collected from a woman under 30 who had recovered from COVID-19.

The CDR3 DNA reads as TGCGCCAGCAGCATTCTGCAGGGCTATGAAAAACTGTTTTTT. This gives the protein CASSILQGYEKLFF. V is TRBV4-1 and J is TRBJ1-4; tentative D call: TRBD1 (5 bases). The CDR3 runs 14 residues. The V gene lost 5 bases and the J gene lost 6 bases, with 13 bases spanning the gap. In germline, CDR1 is MGHRA, CDR2 YSYEKL.